These T cell receptor beta chains were read from a single sample in a study of blood T cell repertoires in COVID-19. Repertoires were generated with immunoSEQ multiplex PCR, while TCRdb's copy carries only in-frame clones and drops some. This table holds about 100,000 clones, just over 85% found once. The specimen sequenced was peripheral blood. These receptors all stem from a human donor in a cohort sampled during active COVID-19. The conserved cysteine and the conserved F or W are not part of the CDR3 here.

CDR3 protein: AIRELREGSEAF; V gene: TRBV10-3; J gene: TRBJ1-1
CDR3 protein: ASSLSSAGNEQF; V gene: TRBV7-3; J gene: TRBJ2-1
CDR3 protein: ASSATSGRAETQY; V gene: TRBV25-1; J gene: TRBJ2-5
CDR3 protein: ASSLSSGAYEQY; V gene: TRBV7-9; J gene: TRBJ2-7
CDR3 protein: ATSREWGPTDTQY; V gene: TRBV15; J gene: TRBJ2-3
CDR3 protein: ATANRDRNTGELF; V gene: TRBV24-1; J gene: TRBJ2-2
CDR3 protein: ASSQPRGTEAF; V gene: TRBV27; J gene: TRBJ1-1
CDR3 protein: ASSLYGRQRGQETQY; V gene: TRBV27; J gene: TRBJ2-5
CDR3 protein: ARSQGLAGGLRGRNEQF; V gene: TRBV5-3; J gene: TRBJ2-1
CDR3 protein: ASSPIAGGWSEQF; V gene: TRBV7-9; J gene: TRBJ2-1
CDR3 protein: ASSLMPRVAGELF; V gene: TRBV5-1; J gene: TRBJ2-2
CDR3 protein: ASSSPIQGYGYT; V gene: TRBV5-4; J gene: TRBJ1-2
CDR3 protein: ASSQDPRSQY; V gene: TRBV4-1; J gene: TRBJ2-5
CDR3 protein: ASSLNYGYT; V gene: TRBV19; J gene: TRBJ1-2
CDR3 protein: ASSLIGQTQY; V gene: TRBV28; J gene: TRBJ2-5
CDR3 protein: ASSESAWTSGSGVTDTQY; V gene: TRBV6-4; J gene: TRBJ2-3
CDR3 protein: ASSPTGERSYEQY; V gene: TRBV4-1; J gene: TRBJ2-7
CDR3 protein: ASGASGTYNEQF; V gene: TRBV28; J gene: TRBJ2-1
CDR3 protein: ASSLAPQGANEKLF; V gene: TRBV5-1; J gene: TRBJ1-4
CDR3 protein: ASRLAGGTLQQF; V gene: TRBV12-2; J gene: TRBJ2-1
CDR3 protein: ASSHKPRVKNIQY; V gene: TRBV27; J gene: TRBJ2-4